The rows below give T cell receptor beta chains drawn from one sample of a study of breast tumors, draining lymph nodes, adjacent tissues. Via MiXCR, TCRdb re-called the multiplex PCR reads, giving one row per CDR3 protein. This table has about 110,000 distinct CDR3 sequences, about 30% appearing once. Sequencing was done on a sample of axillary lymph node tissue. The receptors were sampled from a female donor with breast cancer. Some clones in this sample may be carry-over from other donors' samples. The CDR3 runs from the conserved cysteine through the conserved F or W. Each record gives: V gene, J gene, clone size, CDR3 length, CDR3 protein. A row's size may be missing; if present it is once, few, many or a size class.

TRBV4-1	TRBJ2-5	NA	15	CASNEEARPQETQYF
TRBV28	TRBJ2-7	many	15	CAASSPGGSGYEQYF
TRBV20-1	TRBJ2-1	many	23	CSARARGSRRGHQLTSSYNEQFF
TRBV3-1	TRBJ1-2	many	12	CASTDNGLGYTF
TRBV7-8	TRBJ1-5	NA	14	CASSSYRVQETQHF
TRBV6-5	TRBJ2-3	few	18	CASRRLAGGPGWTDTQYF
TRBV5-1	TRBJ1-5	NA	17	CASGPGTGGFSNQPQHF
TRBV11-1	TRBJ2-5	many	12	CASSLFAETQYF
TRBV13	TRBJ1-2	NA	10	CASSYQGYTF
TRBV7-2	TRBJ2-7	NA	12	CASSSGFGEQYF
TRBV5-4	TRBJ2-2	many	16	CASSLAWTGGTGELFF
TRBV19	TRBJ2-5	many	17	CASSSGLAGGPGETQSF
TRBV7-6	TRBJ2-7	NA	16	CASSLDLEGYSYEQYF
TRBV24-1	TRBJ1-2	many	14	CATGPARTNYGYTF
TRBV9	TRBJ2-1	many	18	CASSGGLAGGRFYNEQFF
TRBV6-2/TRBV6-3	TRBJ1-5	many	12	CAAGEPNQPQHF
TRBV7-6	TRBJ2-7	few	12	CATRLAGYEQYF
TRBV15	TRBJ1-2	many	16	CATSPAGGHLNYGYTF
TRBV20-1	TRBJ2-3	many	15	CSADRLVPRTDTQYF
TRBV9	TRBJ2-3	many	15	CASSKLAGSTDTQYF
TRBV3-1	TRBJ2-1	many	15	CASSRAGGPSGEQFF
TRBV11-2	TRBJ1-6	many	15	CASSFSPDTGSPLHF
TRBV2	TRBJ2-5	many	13	CASSVMERETQYF
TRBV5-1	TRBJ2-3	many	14	CASRPRTSTDTQYF
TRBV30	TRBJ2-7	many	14	CAWSAESGKYEQYF
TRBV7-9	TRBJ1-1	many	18	CASSSTLTGLRGDTEAFF